A selection of T cell receptor beta chains follows, all from one sample in a study of blood T cell repertoires in COVID-19. TCRdb's table, derived via immunoSEQ multiplex PCR, lists solely in-frame clones and lacks some. The repertoire has around 140,000 clones, around 80% of them found once; the top ten carry approximately 2.4%. Sequenced: PBMCs or T cells enriched from blood (not recorded which). The receptors derive from a man aged 40-55 years with acute COVID-19. The CDR3 runs from the conserved cysteine through the conserved F or W. Each record gives: CDR3 protein, J gene, V gene, CDR3 length.

CASSPQSGGGDTQYF TRBJ2-3 TRBV18 15
CASSQDPRGKLFF TRBJ1-4 TRBV14 13
CASSSDTYEQYF TRBJ2-7 TRBV12-3/TRBV12-4 12
CASSEVGSDTQYF TRBJ2-3 TRBV2 13
CASSPMGIHYNEQFF TRBJ2-1 TRBV7-9 15
CASSPQLAETYNEQFF TRBJ2-1 TRBV28 16
CASSEIGEDTGELFF TRBJ2-2 TRBV2 15
CASSLDRGLGGYTF TRBJ1-2 TRBV5-1 14
CASSLGAGGPDTQYF TRBJ2-3 TRBV11-3 15
CASSQLLRNTEAFF TRBJ1-1 TRBV3-1/TRBV3-2 14
CASSLEALTSWLSYEQYF TRBJ2-7 TRBV7-9 18
CASSKGVRYNQPQHF TRBJ1-5 TRBV28 15